Below, 29 T cell receptor beta chains from the same sample are listed, as sequenced in a study of blood T cell repertoires in COVID-19 (dated by TCRdb to about 2020). The library came from the immunoSEQ multiplex PCR assay. TCRdb stores this immuneACCESS table with in-frame sequences only. Part of the clones is absent; in the studies checked, under half of the shortfall reflects unresolved V genes, and no reason is known for the rest. The sample contains about 160,000 clones, around 84% of them found a single time. The ten most abundant clones make up approximately 1.1% of the sample. The sample comprised peripheral blood. The origin of the receptors is a middle-aged man with acute or convalescent COVID-19.

The chain is built from TRBV30 and TRBJ1-5; a weak D match, TRBD1 (6 bases). Germline values: CDR1 GTSNPN, CDR2 SVGIG (reference sequence). This CDR3 region has 14 residues. V lost 0 bases, J lost 2 bases, and 8 bases lay in between. The CDR3 loop is CAWSVQGGNQPQHF. The CDR3 DNA follows: TGTGCCTGGAGTGTACAGGGTGGCAATCAGCCCCAGCATTTT. Full variable domain (outside the CDR3, taken from reference TRBV30 and TRBJ1-5): SQTIHQWPATLVQPVGSPLSLECTVEGTSNPNLYWYRQAAGRGLQLLFYSVGIGQISSEVPQNLSASRPQDRQFILSSKKLLLSDSGFYLCAWSVQGGNQPQHFGDGTRLSIL.

CDR3 sequence (DNA): TGTGCCAGCAGCAAACGGGGTACCGGGGAGCTGTTTTTT. Translating gives CASSKRGTGELFF. The J gene is TRBJ2-2, the V gene TRBV3-1 (or the pseudogene TRBV3-2); possible D gene TRBD2, 5 bases. The V gene lost 5 bases and the J gene lost 5 bases, with 9 bases spanning the gap. Germline CDR1 is LGHDT and CDR2 is YNNKEL (reference sequence). The length of the CDR3 is 13 residues.

The chain uses TRBV6-5 and TRBJ2-5; perhaps TRBD2 as D (7 bases). Germline V gene lookup returns CDR1 MNHEY and CDR2 SVGAGI. The CDR3 loop spans 12 amino acids. The CDR3 reads CAIGGPGETQYF. Written as DNA, the CDR3 is TGTGCAATCGGGGGGCCGGGGGAGACCCAGTACTTC.

The chain employs TRBV10-1 and TRBJ2-3, with D possibly being TRBD1 (6 bases). Germline lookup yields CDR1 WNHNN and CDR2 SYGVQD (reference sequence). The germline V and J ends were trimmed by 11 bases and 1 base, with 16 bases remaining between them. The CDR3 sequence is 14 residues long. CDR3 loop: CAPTRGFGTDTQYF. CDR3 in DNA: TGCGCCCCTACCAGGGGCTTTGGCACAGATACGCAGTATTTT.

The rearrangement uses TRBV27 and TRBJ2-1; D is possibly TRBD1 (7 bases). The V gene's germline CDR1 is MNHEY and CDR2 SMNVEV (reference sequence). The ends were cut back, 3 bases at V and 4 bases at J, with 13 bases in the middle. There are 15 residues in the CDR3. The CDR3 region has the DNA TGTGCCAGCAGTTTGGAGGGGACAGTTTACAATGAGCAGTTCTTC. Its translation is CASSLEGTVYNEQFF.

This chain uses TRBV7-9 with TRBJ2-7; tentatively, D is TRBD2 (5 bases). CDR3 length: 14 amino acids. Between the trimmed V and J ends, which lost 5 bases and 6 bases, there was a span of 17 bases. Germline V gene lookup returns CDR1 SEHNR and CDR2 FQNEAQ (reference sequence). The CDR3 spells CASSLRLDLSEQYF. The CDR3 nucleotides read TGTGCCAGCAGCCTGCGGTTGGACTTATCCGAGCAGTACTTC. Based on the CDR3 plus reference TRBV7-9 and TRBJ2-7, the full variable domain is DTGVSQNPRHKITKRGQNVTFRCDPISEHNRLYWYRQTLGQGPEFLTYFQNEAQLEKSRLLSDRFSAERPKGSFSTLEIQRTEQGDSAMYLCASSLRLDLSEQYFGPGTRLTVT.

The rearrangement uses TRBV10-3 and TRBJ1-2; TRBD1 is a possible D gene (5 bases). Trimming shortened V by 11 bases and J by 4 bases, and 23 bases separated the two germline ends. This CDR3 comprises 15 residues. CDR1 is ENHRY, CDR2 SYGVKD, per germline. The CDR3 bases are TGTGCCGTCACTTACACCGTGGGGCAGGGCTATGGCTACACCTTC. Amino acid sequence: CAVTYTVGQGYGYTF.

This sequence joins TRBV25-1 and TRBJ2-7, with 13 bases matching TRBD2. The CDR3 spans 14 residues. The V gene end was trimmed by 6 bases and the J gene end by 2 bases; junction bases not matched to a gene: 1. Germline V lookup: CDR1 MGHDK, CDR2 SYGVNS. The CDR3, as DNA: TGTGCCAGCAGAACTAGCGGGGGGGCCTACGAGCAGTACTTC. It translates to CASRTSGGAYEQYF.

The chain is built from TRBV30 and TRBJ2-3, with D perhaps matching TRBD1 (5 bases). CDR1 GTSNPN and CDR2 SVGIG come from the germline V gene (reference sequence). V dropped 5 bases and J dropped 0 bases, with 12 bases sitting between them. The CDR3 length is 14 residues. CDR3 sequence (DNA): TGTGCCTGGGGACCAACAGGTAGCACAGATACGCAGTATTTT. Protein product: CAWGPTGSTDTQYF. The variable domain in full, completed from reference TRBV30 and TRBJ2-3, reads SQTIHQWPATLVQPVGSPLSLECTVEGTSNPNLYWYRQAAGRGLQLLFYSVGIGQISSEVPQNLSASRPQDRQFILSSKKLLLSDSGFYLCAWGPTGSTDTQYFGPGTRLTVL.

V usage is TRBV19 and J usage is TRBJ2-5, with TRBD1 identical over 7 bases. The germline V gene encodes CDR1 LNHDA and CDR2 SQIVND (reference sequence). This CDR3 is 15 amino acids long. Trimming cost V 5 bases and J 2 bases; bases outside gene matches: 8. The DNA of the CDR3 is TGTGCCAGTAGTCAAGGACAGGCCGGGCAAGAGACCCAGTACTTC. Its translation: CASSQGQAGQETQYF.

The V and J genes are TRBV18 and TRBJ1-4; 11 bases match TRBD1. Unmatched junction bases numbered 3, after V lost 3 bases and J lost 6 bases. CDR3 length equals 15 residues. Germline V gene sequence: CDR1 KGHSH, CDR2 LQKENI. In DNA form, the CDR3 reads TGTGCCAGCTCACCGGACAGGGGGCTGGATGAAAAACTGTTTTTT. The encoded protein is CASSPDRGLDEKLFF.

The V gene is TRBV6-1, the J gene TRBJ2-7, with 10 positions matching TRBD1. CDR3 length equals 16 residues. Germline-derived CDR1 and CDR2 are MNHNS and SASEGT. J gave up 5 bases and V 3 bases, and 10 bases lay outside the gene matches. CDR3 sequence reads: CASSDNKGDRGNEQYF. The CDR3 DNA follows: TGTGCCAGCAGTGACAACAAAGGGGACAGGGGAAACGAGCAGTACTTC.

This chain joins TRBV3-1 (or the pseudogene TRBV3-2) and TRBJ1-6, with D hard to call. Trimming stripped 6 bases from V and 6 bases from J, with 15 bases between. Germline loops: CDR1 LGHDT, CDR2 YNNKEL (reference sequence). The CDR3 covers 15 residues. For the CDR3, the DNA is TGTGCCAGCAGACCCGGACTCCCCTCTAATTCACCCCTCCACTTT. Protein sequence: CASRPGLPSNSPLHF.

The chain joins TRBV2 to TRBJ2-4; D is uncertain. CDR1 is SNHLY and CDR2 is FYNNEI in the germline V gene. V was clipped by 6 bases and J by 4 bases, with 7 bases between them. The CDR3 length is 12 residues. The CDR3 spells CASSQTKNIQYF. As DNA, the CDR3 is TGTGCCAGCAGCCAGACAAAAAACATTCAGTACTTC.

The V call is TRBV30, the J call TRBJ1-2; D remains ambiguous. The CDR3 extends over 12 amino acids. The germline CDR1 and CDR2 sequences are GTSNPN and SVGIG (reference sequence). V was pared by 6 bases and J by 4 bases, with 12 bases between. Here the CDR3 DNA reads TGTGCCTGCAATGACGGCGGCTATGGCTACACCTTC. Translation gives CACNDGGYGYTF.

The chain couples TRBV20-1 to TRBJ2-5; D gene ambiguous. CDR1 is DFQATT, CDR2 SNEGSKA, per germline (reference sequence). This CDR3 is 11 amino acids long. Trimming stripped 5 bases from V and 4 bases from J, with 8 bases between. The CDR3 DNA reads TGCAGTGCTGCCGGTGGAGAGACCCAGTACTTC. This sequence encodes CSAAGGETQYF.

The chain carries TRBV7-9 and TRBJ2-1, with TRBD2 matching 14 bases. With 3 bases clipped from V and 0 bases from J, the junction kept 7 bases outside the gene matches. Per the germline V gene, CDR1 is SEHNR and CDR2 is FQNEAQ (reference sequence). The CDR3 runs 19 residues. The CDR3 coding sequence is TGTGCCAGCAGCTTTAGGACTAGCGGGGGGCCGAGCTCCTACAATGAGCAGTTCTTC. Encoded protein: CASSFRTSGGPSSYNEQFF. The whole variable domain, remainder taken from reference TRBV7-9 and TRBJ2-1, is DTGVSQNPRHKITKRGQNVTFRCDPISEHNRLYWYRQTLGQGPEFLTYFQNEAQLEKSRLLSDRFSAERPKGSFSTLEIQRTEQGDSAMYLCASSFRTSGGPSSYNEQFFGPGTRLTVL.

This rearrangement joins TRBV5-6 to TRBJ1-6; D gene uncertain. The CDR3 extends over 15 amino acids. Germline V gives CDR1 SGHDT, CDR2 YYEEEE. V shed 4 bases and J shed 10 bases, with 18 bases lying between them. The DNA for the CDR3 is TGTGCCAGCAGCGTTTATGGACTCTCGAACTCACCCCTCCACTTT. Translated: CASSVYGLSNSPLHF.

The V and J genes are TRBV18 and TRBJ2-1; 7 bases are shared with TRBD1. CDR1 and CDR2 (germline): KGHSH, LQKENI. The CDR3 loop spans 13 amino acids. Trimming cost V 6 bases and J 8 bases; bases outside gene matches: 7. CDR3 sequence (DNA): TGTGCCAGCTCTCCTCTAGGGGGCGATGAGCAGTTCTTC. This encodes CASSPLGGDEQFF.

The V gene is TRBV19, the J gene TRBJ1-5, with a possible D match to TRBD1 (6 bases). Germline V gene data show CDR1 as LNHDA and CDR2 as SQIVND (reference sequence). This CDR3 is built from 17 residues. Trimming cost V 4 bases and J 2 bases, with 18 bases left between them. As DNA, the CDR3 is TGTGCCAGTAGTAAACAGGGCGTGCAGTTCGGCAATCAGCCCCAGCATTTT. Amino acids: CASSKQGVQFGNQPQHF.

This chain joins TRBV7-3 and TRBJ2-3; 11 bases align to TRBD2. With 4 bases clipped from V and 5 bases from J, the junction kept 5 bases outside the gene matches. Germline CDR1 reads SGHTA; CDR2 reads FQGTGA. The CDR3 covers 15 residues. DNA for the CDR3: TGTGCCAGCAGCTCACTAGCGGGGGCGGGAGATACGCAGTATTTT. It translates to CASSSLAGAGDTQYF.

The V and J genes are TRBV6-5 and TRBJ1-3, with 7 bases that match TRBD1. The CDR3 runs 14 residues. V was clipped by 6 bases and J by 0 bases; unmatched bases: 2. Germline-derived CDR1 and CDR2 are MNHEY and SVGAGI. As DNA, the CDR3 is TGTGCCAGCAGCCGGACAGGCTCTGGAAACACCATATATTTT. It specifies CASSRTGSGNTIYF.

The J gene is TRBJ1-6, the V gene TRBV5-1; 7 bases line up with TRBD1. Germline V gene data show CDR1 as SGHRS and CDR2 as YFSETQ. This CDR3 is 16 amino acids long. V gave up 0 bases and J gave up 8 bases; unmatched junction bases: 8. The CDR3 DNA sequence: TGCGCCAGCAGCTTGGGGTTGAGGCAGGGGGATTCACCCCTCCACTTT. It encodes CASSLGLRQGDSPLHF.

This sequence joins TRBV5-5 and TRBJ2-6, with 10 bases that match TRBD1. Germline CDR1 is SGHKS and CDR2 is YYEKEE (reference sequence). The V gene end was trimmed by 3 bases and the J gene end by 5 bases; junction bases not matched to a gene: 8. This CDR3 region has 17 residues. The CDR3, as DNA: TGTGCCAGCAGCTCCGGGACAGGGGATGCCTGGGCCAACGTCCTGACTTTC. Translated, it gives CASSSGTGDAWANVLTF.

This chain connects TRBV3-1 (or the pseudogene TRBV3-2) to TRBJ1-2, with 7 bases lining up with TRBD1. V was pared by 4 bases and J by 4 bases, with 9 bases of the junction left unmatched. The CDR3 has 15 amino acids. Per the germline V gene, CDR1 is LGHDT and CDR2 is YNNKEL (reference sequence). CDR3 DNA: TGTGCCAGCAGCCTATCCTCGGGACAGTTCTATGGCTACACCTTC. Protein: CASSLSSGQFYGYTF.

The rearrangement joins TRBV30 to TRBJ1-6; no reliable D call. Trimming took 0 bases from V and 3 from J, leaving 12 bases between them. The CDR3 runs 16 residues. Germline V lookup: CDR1 GTSNPN, CDR2 SVGIG (reference sequence). CDR3 DNA: TGTGCCTGGAGTGTACCGACTCCCGGCTATAATTCACCCCTCCACTTT. This codes for CAWSVPTPGYNSPLHF.

This clone was observed a handful of times. This chain joins TRBV15 and TRBJ2-4; D ambiguous. Germline V CDR1 and CDR2: LNHNV, YYDKDF (reference sequence). Trimming stripped 0 bases from V and 2 bases from J, with 14 bases between. The CDR3 is 17 residues long. The CDR3 DNA sequence: TGTGCCACCAGCAGAGATGGGTCAGCCGGGTCCAAAAACATTCAGTACTTC. Its translation: CATSRDGSAGSKNIQYF.

This clone was counted a single time. V gene TRBV19 combines with J gene TRBJ2-7, with TRBD1 matching over 7 bases. The CDR3 is 16 amino acids. The V gene's germline CDR1 is LNHDA and CDR2 SQIVND (reference sequence). The V and J ends lost 2 bases and 0 bases, in that order; junction bases with no gene match: 7. CDR3 sequence: CASSISFGTDSYEQYF. The CDR3 coding sequence is TGTGCCAGTAGTATAAGTTTTGGGACAGACTCCTACGAGCAGTACTTC.

This clone was seen a handful of times. The CDR3: CASYRDRGTSGNTIYF. For the CDR3, the DNA is TGTGCCAGCTATCGGGACAGGGGAACCTCTGGAAACACCATATATTTT. The chain links TRBV18 to TRBJ1-3; 10 bases map to TRBD1. CDR1 is KGHSH and CDR2 is LQKENI in the germline V gene. V gave up 7 bases and J gave up 0 bases; unmatched junction bases: 6. This CDR3 contains 16 residues. The full variable domain, its missing parts supplied by reference TRBV18 and TRBJ1-3, is NAGVMQNPRHLVRRRGQEARLRCSPMKGHSHVYWYRQLPEEGLKFMVYLQKENIIDESGMPKERFSAEFPKEGPSILRIQQVVRGDSAAYFCASYRDRGTSGNTIYFGEGSWLTVV.